This TCR beta chain originates from a study of cytomegalovirus exposure and HLA in healthy donors. The study, taken as a whole, reports: Many donors shared some public TCRs, even though most TCR sequences were rare. Some V segments, TRBV6-2 and TRBV6-3 among them, were indistinguishable and were therefore excluded. More clonal expansion characterized HLA-associated TCR beta chains than equally common others in a later analysis. Across all donors, roughly uniform sequencing depth was an assumption of the presence/absence analyses.

The germline V gene encodes CDR1 MNHNS and CDR2 SASEGT. Trimming took 3 bases from V and 3 from J, leaving 6 bases between them. This CDR3 has 13 residues. Primers for the PCR totalled 60 Vbeta and 13 Jbeta. Sequencing used immunoSEQ multiplex PCR; TCRdb keeps in-frame clones, though not all of them. The sample table sets out tens of thousands of clones. On this clone itself: The target antigen is unknown.

This clonotype was sampled from a woman aged 25 to 39 in good health and CMV-seronegative. The sample was PBMCs. The V gene is TRBV6-1, the J gene TRBJ1-3; D gene ambiguous. The chain's CDR3 is CASSDLHGNTIYF. CDR3 nucleotides: TGTGCCAGCAGTGACTTACATGGAAACACCATATATTTT.